This T cell receptor beta chain was recorded in a study of technical replicates of blood from a few donors. Some clones are missing from TCRdb's copy, which holds only in-frame ones; the method was immunoSEQ multiplex PCR. Counted here are around 68,000 clones, roughly 97% occurring once; the ten biggest clones make up 0.25% to 0.3%. V lost 10 bases to trimming and J lost 7 bases; unmatched junction nucleotides: 11. This CDR3 is 13 amino acids long. Germline values: CDR1 SEHNR, CDR2 FQNEAQ (reference sequence). The source of this sequence is a human donor in good health. Material: T cells isolated from PBMCs. This rearrangement joins TRBV7-9 to TRBJ2-7, with 9 nucleotides matching TRBD1. The CDR3 nucleotides read TGTGCCACCTCACCGGGACAGGGTTGGGAGCAGTACTTC. This gives the protein CATSPGQGWEQYF.